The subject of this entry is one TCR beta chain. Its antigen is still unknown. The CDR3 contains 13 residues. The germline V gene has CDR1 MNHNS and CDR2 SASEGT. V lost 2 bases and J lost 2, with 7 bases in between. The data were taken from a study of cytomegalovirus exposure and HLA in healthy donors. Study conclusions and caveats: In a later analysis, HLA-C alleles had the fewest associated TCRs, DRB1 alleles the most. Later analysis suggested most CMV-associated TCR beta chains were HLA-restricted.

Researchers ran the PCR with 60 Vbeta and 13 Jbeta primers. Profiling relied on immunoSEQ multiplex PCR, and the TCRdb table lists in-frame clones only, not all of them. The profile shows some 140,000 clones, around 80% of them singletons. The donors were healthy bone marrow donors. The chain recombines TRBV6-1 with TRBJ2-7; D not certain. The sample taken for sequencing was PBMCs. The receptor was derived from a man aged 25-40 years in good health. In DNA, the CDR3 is TGTGCCAGCAGTGAACGGTTGGCCTACGAGCAGTACTTC. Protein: CASSERLAYEQYF.